The rows below give T cell receptor beta chains drawn from one sample of a study of metastatic and nonmetastatic thyroid tumors. Using MiXCR, TCRdb re-called clones from the PCR reads. This table holds some 16,000 clones, more than 20% found once. The sequenced sample consisted of tumor tissue. All receptors derive from a male donor with papillary thyroid cancer or a benign thyroid nodule (not recorded which). Some clones in this sample may be carry-over from other donors' samples. CDR3s leave out the opening cysteine and the closing phenylalanine or tryptophan. D genes are given only for firm matches.

D gene: .; V gene: TRBV27; J gene: TRBJ1-2; CDR3 protein: ASVGAVNRGYT
D gene: TRBD2; V gene: TRBV6-1; J gene: TRBJ2-1; CDR3 protein: ASGLAGGTGDEQF
D gene: .; V gene: TRBV5-4; J gene: TRBJ2-1; CDR3 protein: ASSFVQGYFDEQF
D gene: .; V gene: TRBV24-1; J gene: TRBJ2-1; CDR3 protein: ATSDPGVRGEQF
D gene: .; V gene: TRBV7-2; J gene: TRBJ1-2; CDR3 protein: ASSLGAGYGYT
D gene: .; V gene: TRBV6-1; J gene: TRBJ2-3; CDR3 protein: ASSETKVSTDTQY
D gene: .; V gene: TRBV27; J gene: TRBJ1-2; CDR3 protein: ASREDGYT
D gene: .; V gene: TRBV6-6; J gene: TRBJ2-1; CDR3 protein: ASSYAGVRVYNEQF
D gene: TRBD1; V gene: TRBV6-1; J gene: TRBJ2-7; CDR3 protein: ASSFRDSRAYEQY
D gene: .; V gene: TRBV9; J gene: TRBJ2-1; CDR3 protein: ASSVAPGKQVDEQF
D gene: .; V gene: TRBV20-1; J gene: TRBJ2-7; CDR3 protein: SARGGVGGTDEQY
D gene: TRBD1; V gene: TRBV12-3/TRBV12-4; J gene: TRBJ2-2; CDR3 protein: ASSLKPGQGAGGTGELF
D gene: TRBD2; V gene: TRBV27; J gene: TRBJ2-3; CDR3 protein: VSSLPGLYTDTQY
D gene: TRBD1; V gene: TRBV6-5; J gene: TRBJ1-1; CDR3 protein: ASSYSSRDRGVNTEAF
D gene: TRBD2; V gene: TRBV20-1; J gene: TRBJ2-5; CDR3 protein: SARDWGLAGGHGETQY
D gene: TRBD2; V gene: TRBV20-1; J gene: TRBJ2-1; CDR3 protein: SARDRRGGHNEQF
D gene: .; V gene: TRBV7-9; J gene: TRBJ2-2; CDR3 protein: ASTWGAAGELF
D gene: .; V gene: TRBV6-2/TRBV6-3; J gene: TRBJ2-7; CDR3 protein: ASRDGGSSYDQY
D gene: .; V gene: TRBV5-1; J gene: TRBJ1-1; CDR3 protein: ASSLDSGRTEAF
D gene: .; V gene: TRBV28; J gene: TRBJ1-2; CDR3 protein: ASSFSVQRLDMPYGYT
D gene: TRBD2; V gene: TRBV19; J gene: TRBJ2-3; CDR3 protein: ASSSPGTIDTDTQY
D gene: TRBD1; V gene: TRBV6-1; J gene: TRBJ1-2; CDR3 protein: ASSVTGGTYGYT
D gene: .; V gene: TRBV5-5; J gene: TRBJ2-6; CDR3 protein: ASSYRVSGANVLT
D gene: .; V gene: TRBV18; J gene: TRBJ2-3; CDR3 protein: ASSPTGHSTDTQY
D gene: TRBD2; V gene: TRBV27; J gene: TRBJ2-7; CDR3 protein: ASRVGGLGTSGKEQY
D gene: .; V gene: TRBV7-9; J gene: TRBJ1-2; CDR3 protein: ASSYNPDSYGYT
D gene: .; V gene: TRBV13; J gene: TRBJ2-5; CDR3 protein: ASSRVGFSQDTQY
D gene: .; V gene: TRBV6-1; J gene: TRBJ1-1; CDR3 protein: ASIGALFGTEAF
D gene: .; V gene: TRBV19; J gene: TRBJ2-7; CDR3 protein: ASSNWSNISGNTYEQY
D gene: .; V gene: TRBV28; J gene: TRBJ2-1; CDR3 protein: ASSPQWSPGTGGIEQF
D gene: TRBD1; V gene: TRBV28; J gene: TRBJ1-5; CDR3 protein: ASSYTGARSQPQH
D gene: .; V gene: TRBV3-1; J gene: TRBJ1-2; CDR3 protein: ASSREGTTANYGYT
D gene: .; V gene: TRBV20-1; J gene: TRBJ1-1; CDR3 protein: SARGGKGSTEAF
D gene: .; V gene: TRBV18; J gene: TRBJ2-7; CDR3 protein: ASSRSPNSYEQY
D gene: TRBD1; V gene: TRBV19; J gene: TRBJ1-1; CDR3 protein: AARNRGGNTEAF
D gene: TRBD1; V gene: TRBV29-1; J gene: TRBJ1-2; CDR3 protein: SVEGQGGKGYT
D gene: TRBD2; V gene: TRBV9; J gene: TRBJ2-7; CDR3 protein: ASSETSGAAYEQY